Listed below are T cell receptor beta chains from one sample, sequenced in a study of neurological immune-mediated disorders. TCRdb analysed the 5' RACE reads with MiXCR anew, one entry per CDR3 protein. Among 70,000 or so distinct CDR3 sequences listed, 3.2% were seen once. Sequences were obtained from PBMCs. These receptors were taken from a woman between 45 and 60 years old with multiple sclerosis. The CDR3 runs from the conserved cysteine through the conserved F or W. A D gene is named only where the DNA matches it firmly. Not all rows give a size; the values are once, few, many and, for expanded clones, a class.

CDR3 protein	CDR3 DNA	V gene	J gene	D gene	clone size
CASSREGFQETQYF	TGTGCCAGCAGCCGGGAGGGGTTCCAAGAGACCCAGTACTTC	TRBV7-2	TRBJ2-5	TRBD2	many
CASSQPGQMNSPLHF	TGTGCCAGCAGCCAACCGGGACAGATGAATTCACCCCTCCACTTT	TRBV3-1	TRBJ1-6	TRBD1	many
CASSPDSYGDQPQHF	TGTGCCAGCAGCCCCGACAGTTATGGCGATCAGCCCCAGCATTTT	TRBV7-2	TRBJ1-5	-	many
CASSLDYSPSSEQFF	TGCGCCAGCAGCTTGGACTATTCTCCCAGTTCCGAGCAGTTCTTC	TRBV5-1	TRBJ2-1	-	once
CASSWGLAYSYEQYF	TGTGCCAGCAGTTGGGGACTAGCGTACTCCTACGAGCAGTACTTC	TRBV12-3/TRBV12-4	TRBJ2-7	TRBD2	many
CSAPRQGNQPQHF	TGCAGTGCCCCAAGACAGGGAAATCAGCCCCAGCATTTT	TRBV20-1	TRBJ1-5	TRBD1	many
CASSHRATGPDEQFF	TGTGCCAGCAGCCACCGCGCTACTGGGCCCGATGAGCAGTTCTTC	TRBV7-9	TRBJ2-1	-	many
CASSWDKAYEQYF	TGCGCCAGCAGCTGGGACAAAGCCTACGAGCAGTACTTC	TRBV5-1	TRBJ2-7	-	medium-sized
CASSPDGLASTQYF	TGTGCCAGCAGCCCCGACGGACTAGCCTCCACCCAGTATTTT	TRBV7-2	TRBJ2-3	TRBD2	many
CASSLIGYQPQHF	TGTGCCAGCAGCCTCATAGGGTATCAGCCCCAGCATTTT	TRBV5-5	TRBJ1-5	-	many
CASSSTGVRNEQFF	TGTGCCAGCAGCTCGACAGGGGTTCGGAATGAGCAGTTCTTC	TRBV11-3	TRBJ2-1	TRBD1	many
CASSSGGQGFF	TGTGCCAGCAGCTCCGGGGGGCAGGGGTTCTTC	TRBV7-9	TRBJ2-1	-	many
CASTLGGANVLTF	TGTGCCAGCACCCTTGGTGGGGCCAACGTCCTGACTTTC	TRBV7-9	TRBJ2-6	-	many
CSARAPSRVAGELFF	TGCAGTGCTAGAGCCCCGTCGCGCGTGGCCGGGGAGCTGTTTTTT	TRBV20-1	TRBJ2-2	-	many
CASSFSGQTSGSTDTQYF	TGTGCCAGCAGTTTTTCTGGCCAGACTAGCGGAAGCACAGATACGCAGTATTTT	TRBV28	TRBJ2-3	TRBD2	many
CAIRDGGRSEAFF	TGTGCCATCAGGGACGGCGGTAGGTCTGAAGCTTTCTTT	TRBV10-3	TRBJ1-1	-	many
CSVGTIYSNQPQHF	TGCAGTGTAGGCACGATATATAGCAATCAGCCCCAGCATTTT	TRBV20-1	TRBJ1-5	-	many
CASSPGELTNTGELFF	TGTGCCAGCTCACCAGGGGAACTGACGAACACCGGGGAGCTGTTTTTT	TRBV18	TRBJ2-2	-	many
CASSPIAGGTDTQYF	TGTGCCAGCAGCCCCATAGCGGGAGGTACAGATACGCAGTATTTT	TRBV4-2	TRBJ2-3	TRBD2	many
CASSDPQGFDARQYF	TGCGCCAGCAGCGACCCACAGGGTTTTGATGCTCGTCAGTACTTC	TRBV5-1	TRBJ2-4	-	many
CASSLAGMNTEAFF	TGTGCCAGCAGTTTAGCAGGGATGAACACTGAAGCTTTCTTT	TRBV12-3/TRBV12-4	TRBJ1-1	-	many
CSARGLAGETQYF	TGCAGTGCTAGAGGACTAGCGGGAGAGACCCAGTACTTC	TRBV20-1	TRBJ2-5	TRBD2	many
CASSERRSWTGIHEQYF	TGTGCCAGCAGTGAAAGGAGGAGCTGGACAGGGATCCACGAGCAGTACTTC	TRBV25-1	TRBJ2-7	TRBD1	many
CSARVNLAGKRSGELFF	TGCAGTGCTAGAGTCAATTTAGCGGGGAAGAGGTCCGGGGAGCTGTTTTTT	TRBV20-1	TRBJ2-2	TRBD2	many
CATSDPGTRTDTQYF	TGTGCCACCAGTGATCCAGGGACCCGCACAGATACGCAGTATTTT	TRBV24-1	TRBJ2-3	-	many
CASSFSVSSVSTMGFF	TGTGCCAGCAGCTTTTCAGTGTCTAGCGTTTCGACGATGGGTTTCTTC	TRBV7-2	TRBJ2-1	-	-
CASSPDRDNEQFF	TGTGCCAGCAGCCCGGACAGGGACAATGAGCAGTTCTTC	TRBV5-6	TRBJ2-1	TRBD1	many
CASSLDRAGVTEAFF	TGCGCCAGCAGCTTGGACAGGGCTGGGGTCACTGAAGCTTTCTTT	TRBV5-1	TRBJ1-1	-	many
CASSYSLEFNYGYTF	TGTGCCAGCAGTTACTCGCTCGAGTTTAACTATGGCTACACCTTC	TRBV6-5	TRBJ1-2	-	many
CAISDGRFGEKLFF	TGTGCCATCAGTGACGGACGCTTTGGGGAAAAACTGTTTTTT	TRBV10-3	TRBJ1-4	-	many
CASIAQGSEKLFF	TGTGCCAGCATTGCACAGGGGAGTGAAAAACTGTTTTTT	TRBV25-1	TRBJ1-4	TRBD1	many
CSAGSYEQYF	TGCAGTGCTGGATCCTACGAGCAGTACTTC	TRBV20-1	TRBJ2-7	-	-
CASSLLGGRGLLMNTEAFF	TGTGCCAGCAGCTTACTGGGAGGAAGAGGACTCCTAATGAACACTGAAGCTTTCTTT	TRBV7-6	TRBJ1-1	-	many
CASSLTRTSGVAIYEQYF	TGTGCCAGCAGTTTGACCAGGACTAGCGGGGTCGCCATCTACGAGCAGTACTTC	TRBV7-2	TRBJ2-7	TRBD2	many
CASSFYFRGAANEQFF	TGTGCCAGCAGTTTTTATTTTCGGGGGGCGGCGAATGAGCAGTTCTTC	TRBV27	TRBJ2-1	-	many
CASSYSVTSGSYNEQFF	TGTGCCAGCAGTTACTCAGTTACTAGCGGTTCCTACAATGAGCAGTTCTTC	TRBV6-2/TRBV6-3	TRBJ2-1	TRBD2	many
CASSLLAGEFNEQFF	TGTGCCAGCAGCTTGCTAGCGGGAGAGTTCAATGAGCAGTTCTTC	TRBV7-3	TRBJ2-1	TRBD2	many
CASSLGTIRGNEQFF	TGTGCCAGCAGCTTAGGGACCATCCGGGGCAATGAGCAGTTCTTC	TRBV7-2	TRBJ2-1	-	many
CSVRQANQPQHF	TGCAGTGTGAGACAGGCCAATCAGCCCCAGCATTTT	TRBV20-1	TRBJ1-5	-	many
CASGSDRSSYNEQFF	TGTGCCAGCGGGAGCGACAGGAGCTCCTACAATGAGCAGTTCTTC	TRBV27	TRBJ2-1	-	many
CASSQDLGWVVANTGELFF	TGCGCCAGCAGCCAAGATTTGGGGTGGGTGGTTGCGAACACCGGGGAGCTGTTTTTT	TRBV4-1	TRBJ2-2	-	many
CSCGLGHTDTQYF	TGCAGTTGTGGACTGGGTCACACAGATACGCAGTATTTT	TRBV20-1	TRBJ2-3	-	many
CASSLDEGTDTQYF	TGTGCCAGCTCACTAGACGAGGGCACAGATACGCAGTATTTT	TRBV18	TRBJ2-3	-	many
CASSHGGASRSDGYTF	TGTGCCAGCAGCCACGGCGGGGCTAGCAGGAGCGATGGCTACACCTTC	TRBV7-2	TRBJ1-2	-	many
CATARDPTNEKLFF	TGTGCCACCGCGCGGGATCCAACTAATGAAAAACTGTTTTTT	TRBV15	TRBJ1-4	-	many
CASRYGLAERTNYEQYF	TGTGCCAGCAGATATGGACTAGCGGAAAGAACAAACTACGAGCAGTACTTC	TRBV5-7	TRBJ2-7	TRBD2	many
CASSLIGTPGQGAGGQNIQYF	TGTGCCAGCAGCTTAATAGGGACCCCGGGACAGGGGGCTGGTGGCCAAAACATTCAGTACTTC	TRBV7-2	TRBJ2-4	TRBD1	many
CASSYAGYSNQPQHF	TGTGCCAGCAGTTACGCAGGATATAGCAATCAGCCCCAGCATTTT	TRBV28	TRBJ1-5	-	many
CATSRDSDWLQNTEAFF	TGTGCCACCAGCAGAGATTCGGATTGGTTACAGAACACTGAAGCTTTCTTT	TRBV15	TRBJ1-1	-	many
CASSPLTSVNEQFF	TGTGCCAGCAGCCCCCTGACTAGCGTCAATGAGCAGTTCTTC	TRBV7-9	TRBJ2-1	TRBD2	many
CASSYPGEVVGSPLHF	TGTGCCAGCAGTTACCCAGGGGAGGTTGTCGGTTCACCCCTCCACTTT	TRBV6-2/TRBV6-3	TRBJ1-6	-	many
CATQGGTGEKLFF	TGTGCCACCCAGGGGGGGACGGGAGAAAAACTGTTTTTT	TRBV10-3	TRBJ1-4	TRBD1	many